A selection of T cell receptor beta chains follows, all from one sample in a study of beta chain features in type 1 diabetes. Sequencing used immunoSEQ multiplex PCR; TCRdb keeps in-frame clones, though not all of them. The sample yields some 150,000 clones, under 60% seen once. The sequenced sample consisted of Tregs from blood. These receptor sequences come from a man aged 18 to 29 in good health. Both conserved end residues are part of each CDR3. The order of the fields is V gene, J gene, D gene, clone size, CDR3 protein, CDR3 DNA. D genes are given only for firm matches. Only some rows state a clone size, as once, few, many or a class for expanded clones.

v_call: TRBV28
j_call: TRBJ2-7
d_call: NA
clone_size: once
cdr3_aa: CASSVIQGSHEQYF
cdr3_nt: TGTGCCAGCAGTGTAATACAGGGTTCGCACGAGCAGTACTTC

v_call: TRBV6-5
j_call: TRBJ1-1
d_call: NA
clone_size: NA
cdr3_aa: CASSRDTEAFF
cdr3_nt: TGTGCCAGCAGCCGCGACACTGAAGCTTTCTTT

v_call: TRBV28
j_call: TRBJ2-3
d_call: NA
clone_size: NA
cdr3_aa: CASSFGDTQYF
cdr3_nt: TGTGCCAGCAGTTTTGGCGATACGCAGTATTTT

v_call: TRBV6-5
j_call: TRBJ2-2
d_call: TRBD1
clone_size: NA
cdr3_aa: CASSYRGTGITGELFF
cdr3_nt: TGTGCCAGCAGTTACAGGGGGACAGGGATCACCGGGGAGCTGTTTTTT

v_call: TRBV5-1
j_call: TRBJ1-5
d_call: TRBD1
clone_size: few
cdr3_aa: CASTRQGANNQPQHF
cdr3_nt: TGCGCCAGCACTCGACAGGGGGCGAACAATCAGCCCCAGCATTTT

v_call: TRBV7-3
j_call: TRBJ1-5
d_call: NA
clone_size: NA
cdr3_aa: CASSLNPRQPQHF
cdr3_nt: TGTGCCAGCAGCTTAAACCCGCGGCAGCCCCAGCATTTT

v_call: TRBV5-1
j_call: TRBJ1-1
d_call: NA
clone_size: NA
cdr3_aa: CASSFPGTNTEAFF
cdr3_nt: TGCGCCAGCAGCTTCCCAGGAACCAACACTGAAGCTTTCTTT

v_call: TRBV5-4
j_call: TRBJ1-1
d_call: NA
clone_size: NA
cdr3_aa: CASSLRGTNTEAFF
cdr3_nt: TGTGCCAGCAGCTTGCGAGGAACGAACACTGAAGCTTTCTTT

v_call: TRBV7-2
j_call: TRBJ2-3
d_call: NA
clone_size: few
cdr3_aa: CASSLATTDTQYF
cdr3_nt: TGTGCCAGCAGCTTAGCGACTACAGATACGCAGTATTTT

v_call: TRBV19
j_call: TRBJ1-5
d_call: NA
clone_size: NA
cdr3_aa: CASTSLVRSSNQPQHF
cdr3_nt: TGTGCCAGTACCTCGCTGGTTCGGTCTAGCAATCAGCCCCAGCATTTT

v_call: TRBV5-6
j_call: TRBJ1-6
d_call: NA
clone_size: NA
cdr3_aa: CASTPQGWGNSPLHF
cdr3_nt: TGTGCCAGCACCCCCCAGGGTTGGGGTAATTCACCCCTCCACTTT

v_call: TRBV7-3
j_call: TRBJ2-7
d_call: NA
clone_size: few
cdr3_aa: CASSYGGSYEQYF
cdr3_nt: TGTGCCAGCAGCTACGGGGGTTCCTACGAGCAGTACTTC

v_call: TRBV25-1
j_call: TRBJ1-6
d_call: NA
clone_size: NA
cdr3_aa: CASSEYRVSPDSPLHF
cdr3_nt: TGTGCCAGCAGTGAATACAGGGTCTCCCCTGATTCACCCCTCCACTTT

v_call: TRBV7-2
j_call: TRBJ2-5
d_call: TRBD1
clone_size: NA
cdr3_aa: CASSLDWWEGQGARETQYF
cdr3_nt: TGTGCCAGCAGCTTAGATTGGTGGGAGGGACAGGGGGCCAGAGAGACCCAGTACTTC

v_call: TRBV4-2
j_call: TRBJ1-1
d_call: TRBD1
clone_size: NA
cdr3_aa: CASSQEYLQGLDTEAFF
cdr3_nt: TGTGCCAGCAGCCAAGAGTACTTACAGGGGCTGGACACTGAAGCTTTCTTT

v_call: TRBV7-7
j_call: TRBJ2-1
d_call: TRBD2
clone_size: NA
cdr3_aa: CASSLGGGRRDEQFF
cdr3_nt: TGTGCTAGCAGCTTAGGTGGCGGGAGACGGGATGAGCAGTTCTTC

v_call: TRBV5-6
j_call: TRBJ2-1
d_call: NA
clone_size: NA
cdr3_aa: CASSLWGLKEQFF
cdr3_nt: TGTGCCAGCAGCTTGTGGGGACTCAAGGAACAGTTCTTC